A selection of T cell receptor beta chains follows, all from one sample in a study of blood T cell repertoires in COVID-19. Data came from immunoSEQ multiplex PCR; TCRdb stores just in-frame clones and leaves some out. This sample has tens of thousands of clones, with about 86% found just once. What was sequenced was peripheral blood. The source of these receptors is a woman of 80 years or more with active or convalescent COVID-19. Each CDR3 is given with its conserved first and last residue. A D gene is named only where the DNA matches it firmly. Only some rows state a clone size, as once, few, many or a class for expanded clones.

size	V	J	D	DNA	CDR3
-	TRBV9	TRBJ2-2	-	TGTGCCAGCAGCTCCCGAGGAGCGGGCTTAACCGGGGAGCTGTTTTTT	CASSSRGAGLTGELFF
-	TRBV19	TRBJ2-3	TRBD2	TGTGCCAGTAGTATTGGGCTAGCGGGGTACACAGATACGCAGTATTTT	CASSIGLAGYTDTQYF
once	TRBV7-9	TRBJ1-2	TRBD1	TGTGCCAGCAGCCCGACAGGGGGCAACTATGGCTACACCTTC	CASSPTGGNYGYTF
-	TRBV5-1	TRBJ2-4	TRBD1	TGCGCCAGCAGCTTGGTCCTCCAGGGGGACATTCAGTACTTC	CASSLVLQGDIQYF
-	TRBV7-2	TRBJ2-3	-	TGTGCCAGCAGTTTAGTCGGGACAGATACGCAGTATTTT	CASSLVGTDTQYF
-	TRBV4-3	TRBJ1-5	TRBD1	TGCGCCAGCAGCCTCGACAGGGGCGATCAGCCCCAGCATTTT	CASSLDRGDQPQHF
few	TRBV6-5	TRBJ1-1	-	TGTGCCAGCCGCAACACTGGGGAGGTCGGAGCTTTCTTT	CASRNTGEVGAFF
-	TRBV5-1	TRBJ1-2	-	TGCGCCAGCAGCTTGACCGGGGGGAACTATGGCTACACCTTC	CASSLTGGNYGYTF
-	TRBV9	TRBJ2-1	TRBD2	TGTGCCAGCACCCCGGTTAGCGGGGGGGCTAACGCCTACAATGAGCAGTTCTTC	CASTPVSGGANAYNEQFF
-	TRBV9	TRBJ1-2	-	TGTGCCAGCAGCTACCGGGGGGCCGGGGGCTACACCTTC	CASSYRGAGGYTF
-	TRBV29-1	TRBJ1-2	-	TGCAGCGTTGGCAGGGGAGAGTATGGCTACACCTTC	CSVGRGEYGYTF
-	TRBV5-1	TRBJ2-5	-	TGCGCCAGCAGCCTGACAGGGAGGGAGACCCAGTACTTC	CASSLTGRETQYF
-	TRBV28	TRBJ1-3	-	TGTGCCAGCAGTCTAAGACAGGTTGGAAACACCATATATTTT	CASSLRQVGNTIYF
-	TRBV15	TRBJ2-1	TRBD2	TGTGCCACCAGCCCTAGCGGGAGCCTCGGGTACAATGAGCAGTTCTTC	CATSPSGSLGYNEQFF
-	TRBV4-3	TRBJ1-2	-	TGCGCCAGCAGCCAAGTCCAGGGCTATGGCTACACCTTC	CASSQVQGYGYTF
-	TRBV4-1	TRBJ1-2	-	TGCGCCAGCAGCCAAGACAGGGGAGATCCCTATGGCTACACCTTC	CASSQDRGDPYGYTF
-	TRBV11-2	TRBJ2-7	TRBD2	TGTGCCAGCAGCTTAGATAGCCTAGCGGGGCCTTTTATCTACGAGCAGTACTTC	CASSLDSLAGPFIYEQYF
few	TRBV7-9	TRBJ1-6	-	TGTGCCAGCAGCACCGAGGGGGTGAATTCACCCCTCCACTTT	CASSTEGVNSPLHF
-	TRBV5-6	TRBJ1-1	-	TGTGCCAGCAGCTCGGGACATAAGAACACTGAAGCTTTCTTT	CASSSGHKNTEAFF
-	TRBV18	TRBJ1-2	-	TGTGCCAGCTCATCGGACTATGGCTACACCTTC	CASSSDYGYTF